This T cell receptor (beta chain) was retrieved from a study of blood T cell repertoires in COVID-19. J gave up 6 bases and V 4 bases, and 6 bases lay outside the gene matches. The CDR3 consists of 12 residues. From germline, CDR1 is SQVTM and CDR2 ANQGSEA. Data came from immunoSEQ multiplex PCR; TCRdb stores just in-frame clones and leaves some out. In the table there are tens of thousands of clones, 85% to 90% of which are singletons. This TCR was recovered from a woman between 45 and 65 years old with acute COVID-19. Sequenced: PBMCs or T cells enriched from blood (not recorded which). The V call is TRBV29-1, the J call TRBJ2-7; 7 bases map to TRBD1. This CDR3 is CSVAKDRSEQYF. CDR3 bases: TGCAGCGTTGCAAAGGACAGGAGCGAGCAGTACTTC.